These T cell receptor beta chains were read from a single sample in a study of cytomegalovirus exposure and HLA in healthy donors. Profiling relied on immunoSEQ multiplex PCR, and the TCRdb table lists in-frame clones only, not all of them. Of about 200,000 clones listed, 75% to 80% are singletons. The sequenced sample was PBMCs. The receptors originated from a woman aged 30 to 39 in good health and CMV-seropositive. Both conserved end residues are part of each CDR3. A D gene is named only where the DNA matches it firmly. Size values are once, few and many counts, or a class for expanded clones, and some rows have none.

DNA: TGTGCCAGCAGCTACGCAGGCCTGAACACCGGGGAGCTGTTTTTT
CDR3: CASSYAGLNTGELFF
D: -
V: TRBV7-3
J: TRBJ2-2
size: -

DNA: TGTGCAAACGCGGGGGGGCAGGGCAATTCACCCCTCCACTTT
CDR3: CANAGGQGNSPLHF
D: -
V: TRBV9
J: TRBJ1-6
size: -

DNA: TGTGCCAGCAGCTTAGTCAGGGCTGGGGCCAACGTCCTGACTTTC
CDR3: CASSLVRAGANVLTF
D: -
V: TRBV11-2
J: TRBJ2-6
size: -

DNA: TGTGCCAGCAGTCTCAGGGGGAGCAATCAGCCCCAGCATTTT
CDR3: CASSLRGSNQPQHF
D: TRBD1
V: TRBV27
J: TRBJ1-5
size: -

DNA: TGTGCCAGCAGTCATTCCCCCGGGAGGAACACAGATACGCAGTATTTT
CDR3: CASSHSPGRNTDTQYF
D: TRBD2
V: TRBV28
J: TRBJ2-3
size: -

DNA: TGTGCCAGCAGTTACTGGGCGGGAGGGCCCAGGGCCGGGGAGCTGTTTTTT
CDR3: CASSYWAGGPRAGELFF
D: TRBD2
V: TRBV6-7
J: TRBJ2-2
size: -

DNA: TGCGCCAGCAGCTTGGCCCGGGACAGCAGCTCCTACGAGCAGTACTTC
CDR3: CASSLARDSSSYEQYF
D: TRBD1
V: TRBV5-1
J: TRBJ2-7
size: -

DNA: TGTGCCAGCAGTGACCGCCTAAAGGGGGCGGGCACCTATAATTCACCCCTCCACTTT
CDR3: CASSDRLKGAGTYNSPLHF
D: TRBD1
V: TRBV6-4
J: TRBJ1-6
size: -

DNA: TGTGCCAGCAGTTCAGACAGGGGGCGGAGTGAAAAACTGTTTTTT
CDR3: CASSSDRGRSEKLFF
D: TRBD1
V: TRBV6-5
J: TRBJ1-4
size: -

DNA: TGTGCCAGCAGCGTAGCCGGGACAATGAACAATGAGCAGTTCTTC
CDR3: CASSVAGTMNNEQFF
D: -
V: TRBV9
J: TRBJ2-1
size: -

DNA: TGTGCCAGTACCGGGACAGCGCTTGATTATAGCAATCAGCCCCAGCATTTT
CDR3: CASTGTALDYSNQPQHF
D: TRBD1
V: TRBV19
J: TRBJ1-5
size: -

DNA: TGTGCCAGCGGCGCGTTACAGGGGGCTAATGAAAAACTGTTTTTT
CDR3: CASGALQGANEKLFF
D: TRBD1
V: TRBV5-6
J: TRBJ1-4
size: -

DNA: TGCGCCAGCTCTGGGGCCGTCACAGATACGCAGTATTTT
CDR3: CASSGAVTDTQYF
D: -
V: TRBV5-1
J: TRBJ2-3
size: once

DNA: TGTGCCAGCAGCAACCGGGAGACCCAGTACTTC
CDR3: CASSNRETQYF
D: -
V: TRBV5-6
J: TRBJ2-5
size: -